This section outlines one T cell receptor (beta chain) sequence together with its context. Its target is unknown. CDR1 and CDR2 (germline): DFQATT, SNEGSKA (reference sequence). V lost 2 bases, J lost 2 bases, and 12 bases lay in between. The CDR3 extends over 14 amino acids. The data were obtained in a study of blood T cells in healthy people across ages. Primers used in a second PCR of about 6 to 12 cycles were a sample-barcoded 5' primer and a J-beta primer mix. Template switching added a 12-random-nucleotide identifier to every cDNA molecule. TCRdb independently ran MiXCR on the 5' RACE reads; one entry per CDR3 protein. In the table there are roughly 680,000 distinct CDR3 sequences, under 65% of which are singletons. Overall study results and limits: Naive T cell percentage and TCR beta diversity correlated strongly. Without sorted subsets, naive and antigen-experienced compartments could not be conclusively compared. It was the long-lived donors that had more naive CD4+ cells and higher diversity than aged donors.

Material for sequencing was blood. This receptor was taken from a woman of 80 years or more in good health. The chain couples TRBV20-1 to TRBJ1-1; D is ambiguous. In DNA, the CDR3 is TGCAGTGCTAGAAGGCGGGTCGTAAACACTGAAGCTTTCTTT. Translation: CSARRRVVNTEAFF.